Listed below are T cell receptor beta chains from one sample, sequenced in a study of blood T cells in healthy people across ages. TCRdb re-called the 5' RACE reads with MiXCR, one entry per CDR3 protein. Of roughly 680,000 distinct CDR3 sequences listed, 40% to 65% are singletons. Sequencing input: blood. The receptors derive from a woman aged 80 or over in good health. Each CDR3 is given with its conserved first and last residue. The D gene is left open where the match is weak. Clone size is given for some rows only: seen once, a few or many times, or a class if the clone is expanded.

v_call: TRBV3-1; d_call: TRBD2; j_call: TRBJ2-1; clone_size: NA; cdr3_aa: CASSQGGTSFNAGQFF; cdr3_nt: TGTGCCAGCAGCCAAGGTGGGACTAGCTTCAATGCTGGGCAGTTCTTC
v_call: TRBV20-1; d_call: NA; j_call: TRBJ2-2; clone_size: NA; cdr3_aa: CSARDQSANTGELFF; cdr3_nt: TGCAGTGCTAGAGATCAGAGTGCCAACACCGGGGAGCTGTTTTTT
v_call: TRBV20-1; d_call: NA; j_call: TRBJ1-5; clone_size: NA; cdr3_aa: CSASSPLRGSNQPQHF; cdr3_nt: TGCAGTGCTAGCTCTCCCCTTCGAGGTAGCAATCAGCCCCAGCATTTT
v_call: TRBV29-1; d_call: NA; j_call: TRBJ2-1; clone_size: NA; cdr3_aa: CSVRGIPTYHNEQFF; cdr3_nt: TGCAGCGTGAGGGGGATACCCACTTACCACAATGAGCAGTTCTTC
v_call: TRBV15; d_call: NA; j_call: TRBJ1-5; clone_size: few; cdr3_aa: CATSRDLTQPQHF; cdr3_nt: TGTGCCACCAGCAGAGACCTCACGCAGCCCCAGCATTTT
v_call: TRBV11-1; d_call: TRBD1; j_call: TRBJ2-5; clone_size: few; cdr3_aa: CASSSPQGAGETQYF; cdr3_nt: TGTGCCAGCAGCAGCCCCCAGGGGGCAGGAGAGACCCAGTACTTC
v_call: TRBV27; d_call: TRBD1; j_call: TRBJ1-6; clone_size: NA; cdr3_aa: CASSIDRGRVNSPLHF; cdr3_nt: TGTGCCAGCAGCATTGACAGGGGGCGTGTGAATTCACCCCTCCACTTT
v_call: TRBV6-2/TRBV6-3; d_call: NA; j_call: TRBJ2-1; clone_size: many; cdr3_aa: CASCVDSINEQFF; cdr3_nt: TGTGCCAGCTGTGTAGACAGTATCAATGAGCAGTTCTTC
v_call: TRBV4-2; d_call: NA; j_call: TRBJ2-1; clone_size: many; cdr3_aa: CASTLPGGSSYNEQFF; cdr3_nt: TGTGCCAGCACCCTTCCTGGGGGAAGCTCCTACAATGAGCAGTTCTTC
v_call: TRBV20-1; d_call: NA; j_call: TRBJ1-2; clone_size: NA; cdr3_aa: CARLGDYGYTF; cdr3_nt: TGTGCACGTTTGGGGGACTATGGCTACACCTTC
v_call: TRBV28; d_call: NA; j_call: TRBJ2-5; clone_size: NA; cdr3_aa: CASSSRRQIQETQYF; cdr3_nt: TGTGCCAGCAGTTCCCGGCGACAGATCCAAGAGACCCAGTACTTC
v_call: TRBV2; d_call: TRBD1; j_call: TRBJ1-5; clone_size: many; cdr3_aa: CASREDRGVNQPQHF; cdr3_nt: TGTGCCAGCAGGGAGGACAGGGGAGTCAATCAGCCCCAGCATTTT
v_call: TRBV10-3; d_call: TRBD2; j_call: TRBJ2-1; clone_size: many; cdr3_aa: CAISESTSGNYDEQFF; cdr3_nt: TGTGCCATCAGTGAGTCGACTAGCGGGAATTACGATGAGCAGTTCTTC
v_call: TRBV9; d_call: NA; j_call: TRBJ2-1; clone_size: NA; cdr3_aa: CASSQPLGGRDYNEQFF; cdr3_nt: TGTGCCAGCAGCCAACCCCTGGGAGGAAGGGATTACAATGAGCAGTTCTTC
v_call: TRBV5-1; d_call: TRBD2; j_call: TRBJ2-1; clone_size: many; cdr3_aa: CASSLQTSLNEQFF; cdr3_nt: TGCGCCAGCAGCCTACAGACTAGCCTAAATGAGCAGTTCTTC
v_call: TRBV7-9; d_call: NA; j_call: TRBJ2-7; clone_size: many; cdr3_aa: CASSLLPHEQYF; cdr3_nt: TGTGCCAGCAGCTTACTCCCCCACGAGCAGTACTTC
v_call: TRBV28; d_call: TRBD1; j_call: TRBJ2-7; clone_size: many; cdr3_aa: CASSLNRGREQYF; cdr3_nt: TGTGCCAGCAGTTTAAACAGGGGGCGGGAGCAGTACTTC
v_call: TRBV5-1; d_call: NA; j_call: TRBJ2-7; clone_size: few; cdr3_aa: CASSVAMADRNEQYF; cdr3_nt: TGCGCCAGCAGCGTCGCGATGGCCGACCGCAATGAGCAGTACTTC
v_call: TRBV7-9; d_call: NA; j_call: TRBJ1-5; clone_size: many; cdr3_aa: CASSLDGFGNQPQHF; cdr3_nt: TGTGCCAGCAGCTTAGACGGATTCGGCAATCAGCCCCAGCATTTT
v_call: TRBV5-1; d_call: TRBD2; j_call: TRBJ2-5; clone_size: NA; cdr3_aa: CASSLAERGRQETQYF; cdr3_nt: TGCGCCAGCAGCTTGGCTGAGCGGGGCCGCCAAGAGACCCAGTACTTC
v_call: TRBV2; d_call: NA; j_call: TRBJ2-1; clone_size: NA; cdr3_aa: CASSEWTAYNEQFF; cdr3_nt: TGTGCCAGCAGTGAGTGGACTGCCTACAATGAGCAGTTCTTC
v_call: TRBV20-1; d_call: NA; j_call: TRBJ1-2; clone_size: once; cdr3_aa: CSARDQRAVYGYTF; cdr3_nt: TGCAGTGCTAGAGATCAACGGGCCGTCTATGGCTACACCTTC
v_call: TRBV4-1; d_call: NA; j_call: TRBJ1-2; clone_size: NA; cdr3_aa: CASSQAARANYGYTF; cdr3_nt: TGCGCCAGCAGCCAAGCCGCACGTGCAAACTATGGCTACACCTTC
v_call: TRBV9; d_call: NA; j_call: TRBJ1-2; clone_size: NA; cdr3_aa: CASSVTSRGMGGYTF; cdr3_nt: TGTGCCAGCAGCGTCACCAGTAGGGGGATGGGAGGCTACACCTTC
v_call: TRBV5-6; d_call: TRBD1; j_call: TRBJ1-1; clone_size: NA; cdr3_aa: CASSWAGQGLIEAFF; cdr3_nt: TGTGCCAGCAGCTGGGCGGGACAGGGACTGATTGAAGCTTTCTTT
v_call: TRBV29-1; d_call: TRBD1; j_call: TRBJ2-7; clone_size: NA; cdr3_aa: CSVVQGQYPYEQYF; cdr3_nt: TGCAGCGTTGTTCAGGGACAGTATCCCTACGAGCAGTACTTC
v_call: TRBV20-1; d_call: NA; j_call: TRBJ2-1; clone_size: NA; cdr3_aa: CSARGQGGGFF; cdr3_nt: TGCAGTGCTAGAGGTCAGGGGGGGGGGTTCTTC
v_call: TRBV6-1; d_call: NA; j_call: TRBJ1-5; clone_size: few; cdr3_aa: CASSEAGPSNQPQHF; cdr3_nt: TGTGCCAGCAGTGAGGCCGGGCCCAGTAACCAGCCCCAGCATTTT
v_call: TRBV29-1; d_call: NA; j_call: TRBJ2-1; clone_size: NA; cdr3_aa: CSVSAARNEQFF; cdr3_nt: TGCAGCGTCTCTGCTGCGCGGAATGAGCAGTTCTTC
v_call: TRBV4-1; d_call: NA; j_call: TRBJ2-4; clone_size: NA; cdr3_aa: CASSQDDRLAKNIQYF; cdr3_nt: TGCGCCAGCAGCCAAGATGACCGACTAGCCAAAAACATTCAGTACTTC
v_call: TRBV7-8; d_call: NA; j_call: TRBJ2-7; clone_size: NA; cdr3_aa: CASSAGMGIYEQYF; cdr3_nt: TGTGCCAGCAGCGCCGGGATGGGAATCTACGAGCAGTACTTC
v_call: TRBV28; d_call: NA; j_call: TRBJ1-5; clone_size: few; cdr3_aa: CASSRTANQPQHF; cdr3_nt: TGTGCCAGCAGCCGGACAGCCAATCAGCCCCAGCATTTT
v_call: TRBV29-1; d_call: NA; j_call: TRBJ2-7; clone_size: many; cdr3_aa: CSVVYRVTNEQYF; cdr3_nt: TGCAGCGTTGTTTACAGGGTCACCAACGAGCAGTACTTC
v_call: TRBV6-5; d_call: NA; j_call: TRBJ2-7; clone_size: NA; cdr3_aa: CASSYGGVNYYEQYF; cdr3_nt: TGTGCCAGCAGTTACGGGGGTGTGAATTACTACGAGCAGTACTTC
v_call: TRBV7-2; d_call: NA; j_call: TRBJ1-1; clone_size: NA; cdr3_aa: CASSPRMDRYTEAFF; cdr3_nt: TGTGCCAGCAGCCCACGGATGGACAGATACACTGAAGCTTTCTTT
v_call: TRBV15; d_call: NA; j_call: TRBJ2-3; clone_size: few; cdr3_aa: CATSQTFSTDTQYF; cdr3_nt: TGTGCCACCAGCCAGACTTTCTCCACAGATACGCAGTATTTT
v_call: TRBV3-1; d_call: NA; j_call: TRBJ2-3; clone_size: NA; cdr3_aa: CASSQRPLGEKDTQYF; cdr3_nt: TGTGCCAGCAGCCAACGTCCCCTGGGGGAGAAGGATACGCAGTATTTT
v_call: TRBV12-3/TRBV12-4; d_call: TRBD1; j_call: TRBJ1-6; clone_size: once; cdr3_aa: CASSVRQGTSPLHF; cdr3_nt: TGTGCCAGCAGCGTCCGACAGGGCACTTCACCCCTCCACTTT
v_call: TRBV7-2; d_call: NA; j_call: TRBJ2-5; clone_size: NA; cdr3_aa: CASNRGEETQYF; cdr3_nt: TGTGCCAGCAACCGCGGGGAAGAGACCCAGTACTTC
v_call: TRBV12-3/TRBV12-4; d_call: NA; j_call: TRBJ2-3; clone_size: many; cdr3_aa: CASSIRGADTQYF; cdr3_nt: TGTGCCAGCAGTATTAGGGGGGCAGATACGCAGTATTTT
v_call: TRBV10-3; d_call: NA; j_call: TRBJ1-4; clone_size: few; cdr3_aa: CAIRERGEKLFF; cdr3_nt: TGTGCCATCAGGGAAAGGGGTGAAAAACTGTTTTTT
v_call: TRBV20-1; d_call: TRBD2; j_call: TRBJ2-1; clone_size: NA; cdr3_aa: CSARAASGRSSYNEQFF; cdr3_nt: TGCAGTGCTAGAGCGGCTAGCGGGCGAAGCTCCTACAATGAGCAGTTCTTC
v_call: TRBV28; d_call: TRBD2; j_call: TRBJ2-7; clone_size: NA; cdr3_aa: CASSSRTSGYEQYF; cdr3_nt: TGTGCCAGCAGTAGCCGGACTAGCGGGTACGAGCAGTACTTC
v_call: TRBV29-1; d_call: TRBD2; j_call: TRBJ2-1; clone_size: NA; cdr3_aa: CSARLAGETQFF; cdr3_nt: TGCAGCGCAAGACTAGCGGGAGAGACCCAGTTCTTC
v_call: TRBV5-1; d_call: NA; j_call: TRBJ1-1; clone_size: NA; cdr3_aa: CASSLEGGLEEAFF; cdr3_nt: TGCGCCAGCAGCTTGGAGGGGGGCCTAGAGGAAGCTTTCTTT
v_call: TRBV12-3/TRBV12-4; d_call: TRBD2; j_call: TRBJ2-3; clone_size: few; cdr3_aa: CASSQREWAGTQYF; cdr3_nt: TGTGCCAGCAGCCAGCGGGAGTGGGCAGGTACGCAGTATTTT